The next 5 T cell receptor beta chains were all read from a single sample in a study of cytomegalovirus exposure and HLA in healthy donors. The table came from immunoSEQ multiplex PCR; TCRdb's copy has only in-frame clones and leaves some out. Among approximately 150,000 clones listed, about 87% were seen once. Sequenced material: PBMCs. These receptors were taken from a man aged 18 to 35 in good health and CMV-seropositive.

The DNA for the CDR3 is TGCGCCAGCAGTCCTCACGAGACAGGGTTCATGAACACTGAAGCTTTCTTT. It codes for CASSPHETGFMNTEAFF. This chain links TRBV23-1 with TRBJ1-1; 7 bases map to TRBD1. TRBV23-1 is an ORF for which the function is uncertain. Losses at the gene ends were 4 bases for V and 0 bases for J; bases not matched to a gene: 11. This CDR3 has 17 residues.

The chain couples TRBV6-9 to TRBJ2-3; TRBD2 matches 15 bases. CDR3 length: 20 amino acids. V shed 4 bases, J shed 1 base, and the junction held 12 bases outside the gene matches. Germline CDR1 is MNHGY and CDR2 is SVAAGI. The CDR3 reads CASSSPGTSGRSRGTDTQYF. In nucleotides, the CDR3 is TGTGCCAGCAGTTCCCCCGGGACTAGCGGGAGGTCGAGGGGCACAGATACGCAGTATTTT.

The chain is built from TRBV18 and TRBJ2-7; TRBD1 agrees at 8 bases. J gave up 3 bases and V 1 base, and 5 bases lay outside the gene matches. The CDR3 is made up of 15 amino acids. Germline values: CDR1 KGHSH, CDR2 LQKENI. Written as DNA, the CDR3 is TGTGCCAGCTCACCACAGGACAGGGTGGGCTACGAGCAGTACTTC. The encoded protein is CASSPQDRVGYEQYF.

The chain carries TRBV15 and TRBJ2-7; a weak D match, TRBD2 (5 bases). Trimming cost V 0 bases and J 0 bases, with 9 bases left between them. This CDR3 contains 15 residues. Germline CDR1 and CDR2: LNHNV and YYDKDF (reference sequence). Written as DNA, the CDR3 is TGTGCCACCAGCAGAGATGTAGCGAGCTCCTACGAGCAGTACTTC. It translates to CATSRDVASSYEQYF.

Only a few counts were recorded for this clone. The V gene is TRBV4-2, the J gene TRBJ1-2; TRBD1 might be the D (6 bases). CDR1 is LGHNA and CDR2 is YNFKEQ in the germline V gene. The CDR3 loop spans 14 amino acids. V was trimmed by 2 bases and J by 4 bases, leaving 11 bases between them. CDR3 protein: CASSQSGVGYGYTF. CDR3 coding DNA: TGTGCCAGCAGCCAATCAGGGGTGGGCTATGGCTACACCTTC.